The sequence of this T cell receptor beta chain was determined in a study of T-cell memory formation after mild COVID-19. In the study overall: Among the donors, TCR clusters were largely specific to each donor.

CDR3 length: 16 residues. CDR1 is MNHNS, CDR2 SASEGT, per germline. The ends were cut back, 1 base at V and 0 bases at J, with 10 bases in the middle. There are a few counts of this clonotype. The antigen is undetermined. The study, taken as a whole, reports: Contracting CD8+ clones were enriched in EMRA, CD4+ mainly in CM and EM. Pre-infection memory held some responding clones, suggesting pre-existing cross-reactive T cells responded.

The authors produced TCR alpha and TCR beta cDNA libraries with sample barcodes and UMIs by 5'RACE using constant-segment primers. TCRdb used MiXCR to reprocess the 5' RACE reads, holding one entry per CDR3 protein. The data contain fewer than 400,000 distinct CDR3 sequences, approximately 16% of them seen just once; the ten biggest clones take up under 25%. Sequencing was performed on PBMCs or a T cell subset sorted from them (not recorded which). V is TRBV6-1 and J is TRBJ2-1, with D perhaps matching TRBD1 or TRBD2 (6 bases each). The receptor comes from a man in his late teens or twenties who had mild COVID-19 (a few samples of this study predate the infection). Cell type and time point are not known. In DNA, the CDR3 is TGTGCCAGCAGTGAAGACGGAGGGGGCTCCTACAATGAGCAGTTCTTC. Protein sequence: CASSEDGGGSYNEQFF.